The T cell receptor (beta chain) described here comes from a study of T cells in localized non-small cell lung cancer. Study results and caveats: It was uninvolved adjacent lung that showed the highest T cell clonality, exceeding tumor.

Clones were read by immunoSEQ multiplex PCR, and TCRdb kept only the in-frame ones, dropping some. The table lists roughly 58,000 clones, 81% of them singletons. Points on this clone: Antigen unknown.

V lost 1 base and J lost 4, with 12 bases in between. Germline-derived CDR1 and CDR2 are SGDLS and YYNGEE. This CDR3 comprises 15 residues. The receptor comes from a man aged 35-75 years with stage II lung adenocarcinoma. The chain joins TRBV9 to TRBJ2-1; the D gene is possibly TRBD2 (6 bases). Here the sequenced sample was PBMCs, taken before any cancer treatment. The CDR3 here is CASSVSGWSYNEQFF. In nucleotides, the CDR3 is TGTGCCAGCAGCGTAAGCGGGTGGAGTTACAATGAGCAGTTCTTC.